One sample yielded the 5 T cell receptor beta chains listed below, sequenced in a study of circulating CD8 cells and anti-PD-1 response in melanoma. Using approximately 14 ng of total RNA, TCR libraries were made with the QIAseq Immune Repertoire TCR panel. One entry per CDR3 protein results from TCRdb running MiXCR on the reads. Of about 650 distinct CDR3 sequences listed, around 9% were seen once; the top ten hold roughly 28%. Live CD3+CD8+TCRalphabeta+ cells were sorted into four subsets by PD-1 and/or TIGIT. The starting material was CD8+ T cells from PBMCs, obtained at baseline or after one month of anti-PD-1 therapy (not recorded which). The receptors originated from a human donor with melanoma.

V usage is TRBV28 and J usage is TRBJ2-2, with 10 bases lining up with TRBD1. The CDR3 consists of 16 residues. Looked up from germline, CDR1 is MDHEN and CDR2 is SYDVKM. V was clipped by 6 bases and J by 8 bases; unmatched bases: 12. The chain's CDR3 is CASSPRGGTGAGELFF. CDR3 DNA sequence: TGTGCCAGCAGCCCCCGAGGGGGGACAGGGGCAGGGGAGCTGTTTTTT. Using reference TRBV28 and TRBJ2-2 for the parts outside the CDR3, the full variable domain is DVKVTQSSRYLVKRTGEKVFLECVQDMDHENMFWYRQDPGLGLRLIYFSYDVKMKEKGDIPEGYSVSREKKERFSLILESASTNQTSMYLCASSPRGGTGAGELFFGEGSRLTVL.

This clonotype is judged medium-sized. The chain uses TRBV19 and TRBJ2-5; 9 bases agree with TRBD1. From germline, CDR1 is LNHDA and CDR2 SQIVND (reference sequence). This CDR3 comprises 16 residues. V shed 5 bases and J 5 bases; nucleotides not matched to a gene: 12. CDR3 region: CASSPVAQGAVETQYF. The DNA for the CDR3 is TGTGCCAGTAGTCCCGTCGCACAGGGGGCGGTGGAGACCCAGTACTTC.

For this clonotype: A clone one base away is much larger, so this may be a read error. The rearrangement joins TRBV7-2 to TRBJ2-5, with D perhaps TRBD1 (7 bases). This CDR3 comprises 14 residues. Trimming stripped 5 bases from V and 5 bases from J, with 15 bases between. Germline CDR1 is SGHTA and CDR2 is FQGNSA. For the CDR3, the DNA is TGTGCCAGCAGCGGCAGGGGGGCCTGGGAGACCCAGTACTTC. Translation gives CASSGRGAWETQYF.

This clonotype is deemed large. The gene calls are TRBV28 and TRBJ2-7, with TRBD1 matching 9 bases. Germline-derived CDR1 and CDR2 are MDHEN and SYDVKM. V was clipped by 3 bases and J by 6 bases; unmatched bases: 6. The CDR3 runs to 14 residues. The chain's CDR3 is CASSFGTGPREQYF. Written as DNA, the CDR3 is TGTGCCAGCAGTTTCGGGACAGGGCCTCGCGAGCAGTACTTC. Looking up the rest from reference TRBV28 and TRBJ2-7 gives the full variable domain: DVKVTQSSRYLVKRTGEKVFLECVQDMDHENMFWYRQDPGLGLRLIYFSYDVKMKEKGDIPEGYSVSREKKERFSLILESASTNQTSMYLCASSFGTGPREQYFGPGTRLTVT.

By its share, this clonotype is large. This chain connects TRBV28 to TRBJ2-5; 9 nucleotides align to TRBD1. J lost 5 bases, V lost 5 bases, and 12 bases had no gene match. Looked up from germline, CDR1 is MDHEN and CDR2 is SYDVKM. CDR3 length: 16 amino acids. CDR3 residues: CASSIGQGRMRETQYF. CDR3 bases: TGTGCCAGCAGTATAGGACAGGGGCGCATGAGGGAGACCCAGTACTTC.